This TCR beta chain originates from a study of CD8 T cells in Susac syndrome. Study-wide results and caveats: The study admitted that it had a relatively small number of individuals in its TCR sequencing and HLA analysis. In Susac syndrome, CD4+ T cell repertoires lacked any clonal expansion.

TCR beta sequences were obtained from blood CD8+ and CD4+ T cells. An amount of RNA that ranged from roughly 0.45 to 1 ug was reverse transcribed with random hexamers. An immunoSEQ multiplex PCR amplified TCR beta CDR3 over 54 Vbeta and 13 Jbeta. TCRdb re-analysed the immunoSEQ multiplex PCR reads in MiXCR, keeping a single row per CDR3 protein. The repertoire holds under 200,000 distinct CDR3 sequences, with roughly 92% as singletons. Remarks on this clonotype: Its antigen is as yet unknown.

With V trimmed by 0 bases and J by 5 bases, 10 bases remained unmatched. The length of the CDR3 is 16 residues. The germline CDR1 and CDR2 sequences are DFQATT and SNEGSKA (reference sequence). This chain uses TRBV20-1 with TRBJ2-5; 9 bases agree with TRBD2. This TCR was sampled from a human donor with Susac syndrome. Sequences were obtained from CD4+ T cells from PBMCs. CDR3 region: CSARDLLAGHDETQYF. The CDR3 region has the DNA TGCAGTGCTAGAGATCTTCTAGCGGGGCATGATGAGACCCAGTACTTC.